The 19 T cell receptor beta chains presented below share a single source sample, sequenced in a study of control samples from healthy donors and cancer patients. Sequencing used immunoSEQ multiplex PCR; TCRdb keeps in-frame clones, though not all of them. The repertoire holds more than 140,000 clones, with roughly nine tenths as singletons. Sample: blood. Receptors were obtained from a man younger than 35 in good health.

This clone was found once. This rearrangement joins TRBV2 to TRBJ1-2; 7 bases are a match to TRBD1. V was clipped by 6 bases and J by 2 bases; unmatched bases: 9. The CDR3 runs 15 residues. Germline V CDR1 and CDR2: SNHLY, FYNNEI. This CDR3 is CASSQGQLSNYGYTF. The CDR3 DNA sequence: TGTGCCAGCAGCCAGGGACAGCTCTCAAACTATGGCTACACCTTC.

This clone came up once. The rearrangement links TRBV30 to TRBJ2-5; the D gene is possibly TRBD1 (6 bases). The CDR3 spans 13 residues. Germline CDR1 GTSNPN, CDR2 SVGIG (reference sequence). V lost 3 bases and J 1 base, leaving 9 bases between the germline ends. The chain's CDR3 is CAWRGAPQETQYF. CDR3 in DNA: TGTGCCTGGAGGGGGGCTCCCCAAGAGACCCAGTACTTC.

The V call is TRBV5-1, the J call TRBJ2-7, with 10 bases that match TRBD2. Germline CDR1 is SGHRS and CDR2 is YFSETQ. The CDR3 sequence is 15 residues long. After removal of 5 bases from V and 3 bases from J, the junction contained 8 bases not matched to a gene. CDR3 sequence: CASSSVLAGSYEQYF. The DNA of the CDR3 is TGCGCCAGCAGTTCCGTACTAGCGGGGAGCTACGAGCAGTACTTC.

CDR3 loop: CASSLETINYGYTF. CDR3 coding DNA: TGCGCCAGCAGCTTGGAGACCATAAACTATGGCTACACCTTC. The chain combines TRBV5-1 with TRBJ1-2; no clear D gene. This CDR3 has 14 residues. V gave up 0 bases and J gave up 2 bases, with 8 bases separating them. Germline CDR1 reads SGHRS; CDR2 reads YFSETQ.

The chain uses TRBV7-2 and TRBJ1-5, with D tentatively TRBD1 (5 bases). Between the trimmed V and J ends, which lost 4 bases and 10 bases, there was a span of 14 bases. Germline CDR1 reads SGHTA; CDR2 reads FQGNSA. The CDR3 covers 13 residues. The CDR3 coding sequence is TGTGCCAGCAGCTCAGCGGGGGGTAGACCCCAGCATTTT. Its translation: CASSSAGGRPQHF. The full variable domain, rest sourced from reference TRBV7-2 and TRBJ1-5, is GAGVSQSPSNKVTEKGKDVELRCDPISGHTALYWYRQSLGQGLEFLIYFQGNSAPDKSGLPSDRFSAERTGGSVSTLTIQRTQQEDSAVYLCASSSAGGRPQHFGDGTRLSIL.

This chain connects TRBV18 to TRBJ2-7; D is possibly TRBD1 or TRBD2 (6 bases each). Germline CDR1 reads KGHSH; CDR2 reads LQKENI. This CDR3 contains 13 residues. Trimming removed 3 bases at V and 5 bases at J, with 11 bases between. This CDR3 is CASSPRRGDEQYF. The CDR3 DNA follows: TGTGCCAGCTCACCGAGGAGGGGGGACGAGCAGTACTTC.

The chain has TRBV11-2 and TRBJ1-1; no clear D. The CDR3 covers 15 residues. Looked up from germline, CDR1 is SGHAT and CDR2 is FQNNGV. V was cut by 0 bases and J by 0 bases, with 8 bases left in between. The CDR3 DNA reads TGTGCCAGCAGCTTAGAGACGGCCATGAACACTGAAGCTTTCTTT. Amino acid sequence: CASSLETAMNTEAFF.

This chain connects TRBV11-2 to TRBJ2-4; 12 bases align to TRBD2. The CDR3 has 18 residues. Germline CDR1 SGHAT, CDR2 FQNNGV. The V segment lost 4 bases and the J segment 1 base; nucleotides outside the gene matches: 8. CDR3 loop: CASSSTTGLAGAKNIQYF. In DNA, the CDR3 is TGTGCCAGCAGCTCCACAACCGGACTAGCGGGGGCCAAAAACATTCAGTACTTC. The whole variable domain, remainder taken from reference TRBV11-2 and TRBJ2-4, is EAGVAQSPRYKIIEKRQSVAFWCNPISGHATLYWYQQILGQGPKLLIQFQNNGVVDDSQLPKDRFSAERLKGVDSTLKIQPAKLEDSAVYLCASSSTTGLAGAKNIQYFGAGTRLSVL.

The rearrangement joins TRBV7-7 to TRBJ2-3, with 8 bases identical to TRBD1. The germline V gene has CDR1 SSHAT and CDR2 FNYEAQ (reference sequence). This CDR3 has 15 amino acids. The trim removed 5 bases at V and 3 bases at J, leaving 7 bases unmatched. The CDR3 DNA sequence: TGTGCCAGCAGCATTGGGACAGGACTTACAGATACGCAGTATTTT. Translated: CASSIGTGLTDTQYF.

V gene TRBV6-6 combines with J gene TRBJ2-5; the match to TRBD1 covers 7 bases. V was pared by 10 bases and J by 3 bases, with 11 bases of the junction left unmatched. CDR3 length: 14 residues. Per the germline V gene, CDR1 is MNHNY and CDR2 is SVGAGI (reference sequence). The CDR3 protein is CATYKGDREETQYF. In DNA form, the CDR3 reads TGTGCCACCTATAAGGGAGACAGGGAAGAGACCCAGTACTTC.

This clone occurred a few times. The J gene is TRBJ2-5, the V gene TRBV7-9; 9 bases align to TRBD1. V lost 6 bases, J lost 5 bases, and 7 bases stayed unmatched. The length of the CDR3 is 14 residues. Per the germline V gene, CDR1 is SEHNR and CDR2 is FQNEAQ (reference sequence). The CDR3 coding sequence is TGTGCCAGCAGGAACAGGGGGCCGGAGGAGACCCAGTACTTC. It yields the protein CASRNRGPEETQYF.

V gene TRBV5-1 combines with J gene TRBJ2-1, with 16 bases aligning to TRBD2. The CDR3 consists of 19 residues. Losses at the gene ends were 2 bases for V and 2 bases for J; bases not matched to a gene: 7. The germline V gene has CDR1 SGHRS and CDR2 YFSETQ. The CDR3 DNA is TGCGCCAGCAGCTTTAGGGGACTAGCGGGGGGGCAACCCTACAATGAGCAGTTCTTC. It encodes CASSFRGLAGGQPYNEQFF. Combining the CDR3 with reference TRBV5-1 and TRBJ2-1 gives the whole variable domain KAGVTQTPRYLIKTRGQQVTLSCSPISGHRSVSWYQQTPGQGLQFLFEYFSETQRNKGNFPGRFSGRQFSNSRSEMNVSTLELGDSALYLCASSFRGLAGGQPYNEQFFGPGTRLTVL.

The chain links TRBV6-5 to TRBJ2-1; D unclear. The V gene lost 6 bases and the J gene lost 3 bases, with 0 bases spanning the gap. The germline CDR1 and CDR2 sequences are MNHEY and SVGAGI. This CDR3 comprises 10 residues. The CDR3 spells CASSYNEQFF. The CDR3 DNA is TGTGCCAGCAGCTACAATGAGCAGTTCTTC.

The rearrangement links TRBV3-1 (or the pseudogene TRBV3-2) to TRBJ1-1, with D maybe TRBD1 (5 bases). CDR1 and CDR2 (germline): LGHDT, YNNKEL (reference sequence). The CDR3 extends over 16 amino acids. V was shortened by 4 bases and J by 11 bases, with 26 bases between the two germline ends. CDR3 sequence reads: CASSPTRTSGARGAFF. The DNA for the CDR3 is TGTGCCAGCAGCCCAACTCGAACAAGCGGGGCCAGAGGGGCTTTCTTT.

The CDR3 bases are TGTGCCAGTTCCAACCCAGAGGTATATGAGCAGTTCTTC. This translates into CASSNPEVYEQFF. The chain uses TRBV6-5 and TRBJ2-1; D not resolved. Trimming removed 9 bases at V and 8 bases at J, with 17 bases between. Germline lookup yields CDR1 MNHEY and CDR2 SVGAGI. The CDR3 spans 13 residues.

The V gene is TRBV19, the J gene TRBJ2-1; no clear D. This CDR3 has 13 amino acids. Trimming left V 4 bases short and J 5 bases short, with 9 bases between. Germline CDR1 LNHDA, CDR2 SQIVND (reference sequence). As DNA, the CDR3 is TGTGCCAGTAGTAAATTCCCTAACAATGAGCAGTTCTTC. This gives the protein CASSKFPNNEQFF.

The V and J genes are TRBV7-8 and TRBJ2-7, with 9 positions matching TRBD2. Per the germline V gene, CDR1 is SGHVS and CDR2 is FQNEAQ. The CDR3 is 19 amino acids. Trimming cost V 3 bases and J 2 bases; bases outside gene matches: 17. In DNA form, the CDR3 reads TGTGCCAGCAGCTTCCGGCGGATTGCGGGGGGGACCCAAACCTACGAGCAGTACTTC. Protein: CASSFRRIAGGTQTYEQYF.

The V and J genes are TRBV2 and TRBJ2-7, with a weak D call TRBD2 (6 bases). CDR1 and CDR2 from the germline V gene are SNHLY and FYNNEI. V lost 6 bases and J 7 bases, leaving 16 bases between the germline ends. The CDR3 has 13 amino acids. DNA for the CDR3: TGTGCCAGCAGGCCGGGACTCCGTGGGGAGCAGTACTTC. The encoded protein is CASRPGLRGEQYF. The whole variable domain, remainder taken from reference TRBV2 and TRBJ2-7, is EPEVTQTPSHQVTQMGQEVILRCVPISNHLYFYWYRQILGQKVEFLVSFYNNEISEKSEIFDDQFSVERPDGSNFTLKIRSTKLEDSAMYFCASRPGLRGEQYFGPGTRLTVT.

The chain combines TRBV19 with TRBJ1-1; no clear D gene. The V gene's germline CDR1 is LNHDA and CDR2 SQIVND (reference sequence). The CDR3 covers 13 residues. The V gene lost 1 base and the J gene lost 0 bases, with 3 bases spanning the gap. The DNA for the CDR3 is TGTGCCAGTAGTATAGCTATGAACACTGAAGCTTTCTTT. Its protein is CASSIAMNTEAFF.